This T cell receptor beta chain is from a study of cytomegalovirus exposure and HLA in healthy donors. Study-wide background: Among over 350 genotyped donors, around 81% fell in the Caucasian-associated ancestry cluster.

Details on this clone: At one of its ends the junction is not consistent with the germline gene, which may arise from a read error.

Per the germline V gene, CDR1 is SEHNR and CDR2 is FQNEAQ (reference sequence). CDR3 length: 12 residues. 60 Vbeta and 13 Jbeta primers were used in PCR. The table came from immunoSEQ multiplex PCR; TCRdb's copy has only in-frame clones and leaves some out. There are about 130,000 clones in the sample; around 72% occur only once, and roughly 2.7% lies in the top ten. This sequence was found in a human donor in good health. The specimen sequenced was PBMCs. The chain employs TRBV7-9 and TRBJ1-1; tentative D call: TRBD1 (5 bases). The CDR3 bases are TGTTCCAGCAGCTTCCCGGACACGGAAGCTTTCTTT. Translation: CSSSFPDTEAFF.